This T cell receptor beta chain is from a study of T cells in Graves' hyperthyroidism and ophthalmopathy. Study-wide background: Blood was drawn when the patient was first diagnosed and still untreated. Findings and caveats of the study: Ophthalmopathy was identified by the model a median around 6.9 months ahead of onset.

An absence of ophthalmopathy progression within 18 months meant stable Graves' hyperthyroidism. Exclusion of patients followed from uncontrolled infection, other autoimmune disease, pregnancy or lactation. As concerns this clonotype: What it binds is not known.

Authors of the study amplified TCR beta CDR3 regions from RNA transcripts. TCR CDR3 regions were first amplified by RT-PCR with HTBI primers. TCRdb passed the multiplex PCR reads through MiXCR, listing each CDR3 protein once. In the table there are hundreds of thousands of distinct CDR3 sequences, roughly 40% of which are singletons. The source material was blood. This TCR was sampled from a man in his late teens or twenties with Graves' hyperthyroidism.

CDR3 DNA: TGCGCCAGCAGAAGCTCCGCCGGGGAGCTGTTTTTT. This encodes CASRSSAGELFF. This sequence joins TRBV5-1 and TRBJ2-2; D is undetermined. V was pared by 5 bases and J by 6 bases, with 8 bases between. From germline, CDR1 is SGHRS and CDR2 YFSETQ. CDR3 length: 12 residues.